This T cell receptor beta chain was sequenced during a study of blood T cells in healthy people across ages. This CDR3 is 17 amino acids long. Trimming took 0 bases from V and 5 from J, leaving 18 bases between them. Germline CDR1 is SGHDT and CDR2 is YYEEEE. A sample-barcoded 5' primer and a J-beta primer mix were used in a second PCR of about 7 to 12 cycles. TCRdb re-called the 5' RACE reads through MiXCR, storing one row per CDR3 protein. The sample has 1.5 million to 2 million distinct CDR3 sequences, about two fifths seen once; the top ten hold approximately 22%. Study observations and caveats: Naive T cell percentage strongly correlated with TCR beta diversity.

Remarks on this clonotype: No antigen is known for it.

Sequencing was carried out using blood. The TCR comes from a human donor in good health. This chain links TRBV5-6 with TRBJ2-1, with D perhaps matching TRBD1 (5 bases). The CDR3 DNA follows: TGTGCCAGCAGCTTGGGGGGCCGAGTAGCCGTGCACAATGAGCAGTTCTTC. Translating it yields CASSLGGRVAVHNEQFF. Filled out from reference TRBV5-6 and TRBJ2-1, the complete variable domain reads DAGVTQSPTHLIKTRGQQVTLRCSPKSGHDTVSWYQQALGQGPQFIFQYYEEEERQRGNFPDRFSGHQFPNYSSELNVNALLLGDSALYLCASSLGGRVAVHNEQFFGPGTRLTVL.